The source of this TCR beta chain is a study of T cell responses to AZD1222 COVID-19 vaccine. Study as a whole: Second-dose groups at about 4 or about 12 weeks were pooled.

The method was immunoSEQ multiplex PCR; TCRdb's version includes in-frame clones alone and lacks a portion of them. The profile shows approximately 74,000 clones, roughly 88% of them singletons. The study's findings and limits: It should be noted that donors were predominantly white British and more often female, and clonal diversity was possibly underestimated. Only a handful of AZD1222 recipients were seropositive at baseline. No repertoire was sampled before or during the peak T cell response, only after it.

Concerning this clone itself: Its antigen remains unknown.

The sequence derives from an adult in good health. The input for sequencing was peripheral blood, taken on day 0 of AZD1222 vaccination.

The CDR3 sequence: CASDGTNDYEQYF. CDR3 bases: TGTGCCAGTGATGGGACTAACGACTACGAGCAGTACTTC. The rearrangement joins TRBV2 to TRBJ2-7; 7 bases map to TRBD2. The CDR3 runs 13 residues. The germline CDR1 and CDR2 sequences are SNHLY and FYNNEI. V trimming: 9 bases; J trimming: 3 bases; junction bases outside the gene matches: 8.